This TCR beta chain was captured by sequencing in a study of T-cell memory formation after mild COVID-19 (dated by TCRdb to the early 2020s). For the wider study: Most TCR sequence clusters were specific to one of the two donors. In a couple of donors, T-cell clones that expanded and contracted after mild COVID-19 were followed by sequencing TCRalpha and TCRbeta repertoires longitudinally. The cohort comprised two young, previously healthy adult volunteers, one female and one male. On the study overall, not on this receptor specifically: Clones that contracted from day 15 to 85 showed balanced CD4/CD8 phenotypes, whereas a second wave of clones that expanded from day 15 to 37 leaned towards CD4+. The detection of some responding clones in pre-infection memory suggests that pre-existing cross-reactive memory T cells joined the SARS-CoV-2 response. Only a couple of mild cases were covered by the study, and larger cohorts that include severe cases with pre-infection samples were considered necessary. SARS-CoV-2 specificity was not confirmed for the second-wave clones peaking on day 37. Contracting CD4+ clones were located mainly in the CM and EM memory subsets, whereas CD8+ clones were found to be enriched in EMRA.

Reads for this sample came from an Illumina NovaSeq 6000. Using 5'RACE with constant-segment primers, TCRalpha and TCRbeta cDNA libraries were constructed, with sample barcodes and unique molecular identifiers added in the process. Trizol reagent was used to extract RNA from every sample. Libraries were amplified in two PCR steps, with a second sample barcode and Illumina TruSeq adapters added in the second step. Libraries were sequenced on an Illumina NovaSeq with 2 x 150 bp paired-end reads. Turning to the authors' computational methods: Demultiplexing of reads and collapsing into UMI-guided consensus sequences were performed with migec v1.2.7. Using mixcr v2.1.11, UMI consensuses were aligned to TRA and TRB V and J templates and then assembled into clonotypes. Expanded or contracted clonotypes were those called significant by both edgeR and NoisET, with noise models trained on biological replicates. edgeR calls used a false discovery rate-adjusted p below 0.01 and a log2 fold-change threshold of 1. As an exploratory analysis of dynamics, PCA with hierarchical clustering was applied to max-normalized trajectories of the 1000 most abundant clonotypes. Each responding clone was given a CD4 or CD8 phenotype based on the CD4+ and CD8+ repertoires, which had been sequenced separately. Using fastp at Q25 and MiXCR, TCRdb reprocessed the public reads and kept productive beta chains. All rows with the same CDR3 protein become a single entry with the most common DNA and genes. These V and J calls originate from TCRdb's pipeline instead of the authors' own analysis. Across this sample there are nearly 110,000 distinct CDR3 sequences, with 14% seen only once. About 39% of the sample is held by the ten biggest clonotypes.

This clonotype was counted a few times. The clone's antigen remains unknown. No clone much larger than this one lies a single base away; base qualities are absent. Ficoll-Paque density gradient centrifugation was the method used to isolate PBMCs. What was sequenced was PBMCs or a T cell subset sorted from them (not recorded which). The receptor was derived from a man between 18 and 29 years old who had mild COVID-19 (a few samples of this study predate the infection). The sample titles of this study are shuffled in the database, so cell type and time point are left out; the donor was told from shared clones.

The nucleotide sequence is given as TGTGCCAGCAGCTTGGTAGCGGGGGGGCTTATGGATGAGCAGTTCTTC. Its translation reads: CASSLVAGGLMDEQFF. The V gene is TRBV11-2 and the J gene is TRBJ2-1; TRBD2 aligns with 11 central bases. Trimmed from V: 3 bases; trimmed from J: 8 bases; junction bases lacking a gene match: 9. CDR1 is given as SGHAT and CDR2 as FQNNGV, both from the germline V gene. The CDR3 runs 16 residues from the cysteine to the phenylalanine. Only the CDR3 DNA stays, 48 bases, in frame from base 1.